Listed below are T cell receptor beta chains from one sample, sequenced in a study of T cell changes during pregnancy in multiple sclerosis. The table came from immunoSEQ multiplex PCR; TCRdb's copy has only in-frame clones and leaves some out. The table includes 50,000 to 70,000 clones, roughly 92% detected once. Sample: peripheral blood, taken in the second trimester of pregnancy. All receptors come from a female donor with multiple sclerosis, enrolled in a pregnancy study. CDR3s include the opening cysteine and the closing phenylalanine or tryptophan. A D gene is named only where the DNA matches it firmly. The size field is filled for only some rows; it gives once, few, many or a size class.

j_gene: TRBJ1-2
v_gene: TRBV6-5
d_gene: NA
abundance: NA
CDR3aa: CASSNSIYGYTF
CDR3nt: TGTGCCAGCAGTAACAGTATTTATGGCTACACCTTC

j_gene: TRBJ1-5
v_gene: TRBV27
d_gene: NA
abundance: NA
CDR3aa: CASGQARGQPQHF
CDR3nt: TGTGCCAGCGGTCAGGCGAGAGGGCAGCCCCAGCATTTT

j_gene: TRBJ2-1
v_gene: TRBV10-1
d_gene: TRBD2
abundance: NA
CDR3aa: CASSEQLAGVSYNEQFF
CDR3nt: TGCGCCAGCAGTGAACAACTAGCGGGAGTCTCCTACAATGAGCAGTTCTTC

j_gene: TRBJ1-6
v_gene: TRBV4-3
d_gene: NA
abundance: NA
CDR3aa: CASSQTDSNNSPLHF
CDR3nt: TGCGCCAGCAGCCAAACCGACAGTAATAATTCACCCCTCCACTTT

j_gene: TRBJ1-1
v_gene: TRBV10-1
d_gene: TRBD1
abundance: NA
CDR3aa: CASSENRGFTEAFF
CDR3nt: TGCGCCAGCAGTGAGAACAGGGGGTTCACTGAAGCTTTCTTT

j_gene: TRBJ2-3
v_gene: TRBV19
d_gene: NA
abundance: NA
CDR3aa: CASSIDEGGRRDTQYF
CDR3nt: TGTGCCAGTAGTATAGATGAGGGCGGGCGCAGAGATACGCAGTATTTT

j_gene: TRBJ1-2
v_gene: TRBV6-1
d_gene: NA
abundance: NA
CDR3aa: CASSAIMGGNYGYTF
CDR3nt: TGTGCCAGCAGTGCAATTATGGGGGGGAACTATGGCTACACCTTC

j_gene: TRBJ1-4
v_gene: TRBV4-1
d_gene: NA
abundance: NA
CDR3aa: CASSQKTGDSLVTNEKLFF
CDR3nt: TGCGCCAGCAGCCAAAAAACGGGGGACTCTTTGGTAACTAATGAAAAACTGTTTTTT

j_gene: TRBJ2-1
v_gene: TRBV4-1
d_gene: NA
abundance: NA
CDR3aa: CASSQHGNEQFF
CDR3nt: TGCGCCAGCAGCCAACACGGCAATGAGCAGTTCTTC

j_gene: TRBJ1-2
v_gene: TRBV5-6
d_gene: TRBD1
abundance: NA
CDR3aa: CASSSGQGYDYGYTF
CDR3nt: TGTGCCAGCAGCTCGGGACAGGGGTATGACTATGGCTACACCTTC

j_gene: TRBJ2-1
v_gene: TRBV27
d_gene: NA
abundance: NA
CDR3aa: CASSPLARPYNEQFF
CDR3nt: TGTGCCAGCAGCCCCCTAGCGAGACCCTACAATGAGCAGTTCTTC

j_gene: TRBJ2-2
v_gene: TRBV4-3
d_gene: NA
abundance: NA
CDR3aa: CASSQEEIRLHTGELFF
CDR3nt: TGCGCCAGCAGCCAAGAGGAGATCAGACTTCACACCGGGGAGCTGTTTTTT

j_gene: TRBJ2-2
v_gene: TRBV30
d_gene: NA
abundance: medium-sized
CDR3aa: CAWSRVRSSVGTGELFF
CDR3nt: TGTGCCTGGAGTCGCGTCAGATCAAGCGTCGGCACCGGGGAGCTGTTTTTT

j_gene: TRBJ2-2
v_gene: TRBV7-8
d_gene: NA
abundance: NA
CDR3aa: CASSPRVNTGELFF
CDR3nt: TGTGCCAGCAGCCCCCGGGTGAACACCGGGGAGCTGTTTTTT

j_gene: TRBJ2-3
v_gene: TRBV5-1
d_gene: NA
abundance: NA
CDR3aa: CASSLGGGTDTQYF
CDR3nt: TGCGCCAGCAGCTTGGGCGGGGGCACAGATACGCAGTATTTT

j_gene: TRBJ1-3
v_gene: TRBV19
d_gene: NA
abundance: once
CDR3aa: CASSISTVSGNTIYF
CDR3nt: TGTGCCAGTAGTATCTCCACGGTTTCTGGAAACACCATATATTTT

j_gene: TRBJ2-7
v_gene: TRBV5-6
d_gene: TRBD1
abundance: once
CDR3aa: CASSLPGQGSNEQYF
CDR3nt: TGTGCCAGCAGCCTCCCGGGACAGGGAAGTAACGAGCAGTACTTC

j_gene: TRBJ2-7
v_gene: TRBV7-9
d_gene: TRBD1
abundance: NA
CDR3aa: CASSRSRDRTYEQYF
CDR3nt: TGTGCCAGCAGCCGTAGTAGGGACAGGACTTACGAGCAGTACTTC

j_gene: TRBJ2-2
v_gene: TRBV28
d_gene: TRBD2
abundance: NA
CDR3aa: CASSTLSGGAGELFF
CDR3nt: TGTGCCAGCAGCACCCTATCGGGAGGGGCCGGGGAGCTGTTTTTT

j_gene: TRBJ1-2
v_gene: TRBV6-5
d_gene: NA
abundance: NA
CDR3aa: CASITQGLLGGYTF
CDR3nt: TGTGCCAGCATCACACAGGGATTACTGGGGGGCTACACCTTC

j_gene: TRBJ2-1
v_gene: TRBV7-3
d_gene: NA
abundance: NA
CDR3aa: CASSRGSFGYNEQFF
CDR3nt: TGTGCCAGCAGCCGTGGTTCCTTCGGTTACAATGAGCAGTTCTTC

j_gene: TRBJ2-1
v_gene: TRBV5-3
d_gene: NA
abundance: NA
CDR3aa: CARSCYLRREQFF
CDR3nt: TGTGCCAGAAGCTGCTATTTACGGAGGGAGCAGTTCTTC

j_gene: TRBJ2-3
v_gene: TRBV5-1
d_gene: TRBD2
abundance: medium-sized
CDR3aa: CASSTLAGGRIDTQYF
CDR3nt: TGCGCCAGCAGCACCCTAGCGGGAGGGCGAATAGATACGCAGTATTTT

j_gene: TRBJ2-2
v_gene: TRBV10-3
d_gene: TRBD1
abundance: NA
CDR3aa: CAIRGSGQGAGGELFF
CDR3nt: TGTGCCATCAGAGGCTCGGGACAGGGGGCCGGCGGGGAGCTGTTTTTT

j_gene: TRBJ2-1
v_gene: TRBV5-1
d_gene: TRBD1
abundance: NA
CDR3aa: CASSPSTGGNEQFF
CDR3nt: TGCGCCAGCAGCCCCTCGACAGGGGGCAATGAGCAGTTCTTC

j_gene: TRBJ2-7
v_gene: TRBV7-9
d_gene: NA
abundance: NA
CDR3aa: CASSLAGQGSHYEQYF
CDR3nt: TGTGCCAGCAGCTTAGCGGGGCAGGGGTCCCACTACGAGCAGTACTTC

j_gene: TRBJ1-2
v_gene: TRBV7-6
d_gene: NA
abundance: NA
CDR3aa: CASSPSRGRGANYGYTF
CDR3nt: TGTGCCAGCAGCCCATCGCGGGGACGTGGGGCTAACTATGGCTACACCTTC